The entry below describes one TCR beta chain. The antigen is undetermined. The data originate from a study of cytomegalovirus exposure and HLA in healthy donors. General study points: Both high specificity and high sensitivity reportedly marked the classifier's diagnosis of cytomegalovirus status. When the data were analyzed later, several of the most significant clusters appeared to be linked to common viral pathogens.

PCR used 60 Vbeta primers and 13 Jbeta primers. TCRdb keeps only in-frame clones here, not all; method: immunoSEQ multiplex PCR. The profile shows about 160,000 clones, roughly nine tenths of them singletons. Sequenced sample: PBMCs. The source of this sequence is a woman in her twenties or thirties in good health and CMV-seronegative.

The chain's CDR3 is CASSAQDNEQFF. The CDR3 bases are TGTGCCAGCAGCGCACAGGACAATGAGCAGTTCTTC. The chain combines TRBV9 with TRBJ2-1, with D perhaps TRBD1 (5 bases). The CDR3 has 12 residues. V lost 3 bases and J 5 bases, leaving 6 bases between the germline ends. Germline V gives CDR1 SGDLS, CDR2 YYNGEE.